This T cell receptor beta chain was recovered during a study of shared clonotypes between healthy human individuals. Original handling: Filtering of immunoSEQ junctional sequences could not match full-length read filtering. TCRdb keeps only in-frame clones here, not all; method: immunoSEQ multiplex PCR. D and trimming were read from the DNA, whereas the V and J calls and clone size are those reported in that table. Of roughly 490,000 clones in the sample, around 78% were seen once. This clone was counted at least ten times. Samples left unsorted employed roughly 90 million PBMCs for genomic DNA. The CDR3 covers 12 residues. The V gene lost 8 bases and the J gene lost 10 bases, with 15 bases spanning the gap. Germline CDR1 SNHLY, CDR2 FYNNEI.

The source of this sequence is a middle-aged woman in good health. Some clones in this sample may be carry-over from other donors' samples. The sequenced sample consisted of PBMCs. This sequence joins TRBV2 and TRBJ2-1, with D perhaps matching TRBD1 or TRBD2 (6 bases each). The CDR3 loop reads CASEGGGEEQFF. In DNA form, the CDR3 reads TGTGCCAGCGAAGGAGGGGGTGAGGAGCAGTTCTTC.